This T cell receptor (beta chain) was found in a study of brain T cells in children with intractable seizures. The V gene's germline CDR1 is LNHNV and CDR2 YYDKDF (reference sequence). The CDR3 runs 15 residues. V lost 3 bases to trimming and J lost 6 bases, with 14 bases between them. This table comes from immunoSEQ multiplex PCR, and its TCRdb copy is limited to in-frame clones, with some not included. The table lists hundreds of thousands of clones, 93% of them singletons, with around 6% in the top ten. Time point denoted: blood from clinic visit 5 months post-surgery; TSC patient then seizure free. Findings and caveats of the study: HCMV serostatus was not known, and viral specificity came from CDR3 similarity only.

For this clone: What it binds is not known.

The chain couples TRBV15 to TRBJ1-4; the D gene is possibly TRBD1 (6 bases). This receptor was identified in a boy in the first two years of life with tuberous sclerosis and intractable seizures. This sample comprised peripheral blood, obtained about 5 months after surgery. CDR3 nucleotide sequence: TGTGCCACCAGCAGTTACACCACAGGGCATGAAAAACTGTTTTTT. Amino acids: CATSSYTTGHEKLFF.